This TCR beta chain was identified in a study of blood T cells in healthy people across ages (dated by TCRdb to between 2015 and 2017). Study-wide context: In model experiments, template switching captured roughly one uniquely barcoded TCR beta cDNA molecule for every two T cells. To track age-related changes in TCR beta repertoire diversity, the study relied on deep sequencing normalized with unique cDNA molecular identifiers. Using the same blood draw, the study looked at two additional independent replicas of 1 million unique cDNA reads for two donors, one aged 18 to 30 and the other aged 80 or older. Donors were grouped into four age groups: young (average about 15 years), middle-aged (39), aged (around 62) and long-lived (just over 80).

Overall results and qualifications from the work: Observed TCR beta diversity correlated strongly with the percentage of naive T cells measured by flow cytometry. Estimates of total diversity based on one million sequenced T cells were regarded as lower bounds and as underestimates. Because the CMV infection status of the donors was unknown, age-related changes in expanded clonotypes may potentially have been confounded. As age increased, observed TCR beta diversity per million T cells dropped in a roughly linear way, and a significant reduction was already evident by age roughly 40. Compared with the aged group, the long-lived group had more naive CD4+ T cells, fewer expanded clones and increased TCR diversity, suggesting age selection. Since profiling was done on bulk unsorted PBMCs, naive and antigen-experienced compartments could not be conclusively compared.

V and J lose 6 bases and 10 bases, and a span of 16 bases separates them. CDR1 SGHDT and CDR2 YYEEEE are derived from the germline V gene. From the cysteine up to the phenylalanine, the CDR3 has a length of 12 residues. Only the CDR3 part of the read is kept: 36 bases, read in frame from the first base. Systemically healthy Caucasian individuals from Russia, around 38 in total and aged about 6 to 90 years, were included as donors. Each donor gave ten milliliters of peripheral blood, drawn into EDTA-treated Vacutainer tubes. Ficoll-Paque density-gradient centrifugation was used to isolate PBMCs, with at least 6.5 million per sample. Total RNA, at least 6 micrograms per sample, was extracted from PBMCs with Trizol reagent. For every donor, an aliquot of PBMCs went through flow cytometry to measure the percentages of naive CD45RAhigh/CD27high T cells. The library relied on 5' RACE. Instrument used: Illumina HiSeq 2500. A second PCR of roughly 7 to 12 cycles was run with a J-beta primer mix and a sample-barcoded 5' primer. Each TCR beta cDNA molecule received a unique molecular identifier from a template-switch 5' adaptor carrying 12 random nucleotides. At least 3 million CDR3-containing paired-end reads were obtained from each sample. All of the RNA was converted into first-strand cDNA using the Mint cDNA synthesis kit, with a TRBC-specific oligonucleotide serving as the primer. All cDNA was treated with uracil-DNA glycosylase and then went through a first 18-cycle PCR with the universal primers M1SS and BC2_uni_R. In the source study's methods: For normalization, 1 million high-quality reads, each with a distinct molecular identifier, were randomly selected from each sample. Reads sharing molecular identifiers were discarded rather than binned into consensus sequences. MiTCR, with a Q25 quality threshold and the strictest error-elimination algorithm, was used for CDR3 identification, clonotype clustering and error correction. A nonparametric unseen species model with Euler transformation was used to estimate a lower bound on total TCR beta diversity. TCRdb took the public reads, trimmed them with fastp at Q25, ran MiXCR for clone calling and kept in-frame beta chains. For every CDR3 protein sequence, its rows merge into one entry that carries the most common genes and DNA. V and J calls and clone size were set by TCRdb, not the authors. In this sample the table shows some 930,000 distinct CDR3 sequences, roughly 28% of which occur a single time. About 9.4% of the sample is in the top ten clones.

In regard to this clonotype: Its antigen is still unknown. Per-nucleotide qualities are absent, and no much larger clonotype sits a single base away.

These data also formed part of another study, on T cells of mothers and their children. The second study also describes: Nine systemically healthy Caucasian individuals served as donors, namely three mothers together with their six children. cDNA synthesis consumed the entire amount of extracted RNA, loaded at about 1.5 ug RNA in each 15 ul reaction. In the second PCR, the M1S primer introduced both the sample barcodes and 2-4 random nucleotides. Over 8 million TCR beta CDR3 reads came from each mother, compared with a few million reads from each child. In both related and unrelated pairs, thymic selection shapes the output of TCR recombination in a similar way, with inherited differences having only a minor effect. Normalized repertoire overlap was always slightly but never significantly higher in related than unrelated mother-child pairs. No persistent microchimeric T cell clones were detected, at a sensitivity of approximately 90 clones per million clonotypes. The study used deep NGS to compare TCR beta repertoires of mothers and children, seeking features distinguishing related mother-child pairs from unrelated individuals. Mothers averaged roughly 40 +/- 4 years of age and children averaged approximately 12 +/- 4 years. After adapter ligation was performed with NEBNext reagents, the libraries were sequenced on an Illumina HiSeq 2000 with 100+100 nt paired-end reads. To prevent cross-contamination, the mother and child libraries were prepared a month apart and were sequenced in separate runs. For each donor, somewhere between about 450,000 and 2,000,000 distinct TCR beta clonotypes were identified. Naive TCR beta clonotypes were estimated from low-frequency clonotypes matched to each donor's FACS-determined naive share, without sorting.

The specimen sequenced was blood. The sequence joins TRBV5-6 to TRBJ1-1; the D gene is perhaps TRBD1, on 6 matching bases. The TCR comes from a woman between 35 and 50 years old in good health. The CDR3 has the sequence CASTKGEQVAFF. DNA sequence: TGTGCCAGCACCAAGGGGGAGCAAGTAGCTTTCTTT. Here the CDR3 is joined to the reference TRBV5-6 and TRBJ1-1 genes, and the full variable domain is: DAGVTQSPTHLIKTRGQQVTLRCSPKSGHDTVSWYQQALGQGPQFIFQYYEEEERQRGNFPDRFSGHQFPNYSSELNVNALLLGDSALYLCASTKGEQVAFFGQGTRLTVV.